This T cell receptor beta chain originates from a study of graft-versus-host responses after intestinal transplantation. Overall study: Isolated intestinal, liver-intestinal, or multivisceral transplants had been given to the recipients. Anti-thymocyte globulin induction was given to all recipients, followed by tacrolimus and steroids for roughly 3 years.

Note on this clone: Its cognate antigen is unknown.

The CDR3 extends over 13 amino acids. Germline V gives CDR1 MNHEY, CDR2 SVGAGI. The V end was cut by 5 bases, the J end by 11 bases, with 17 bases between. TCRdb's copy holds only in-frame clones and misses some; the assay was immunoSEQ multiplex PCR. There are under 20,000 clones in the sample; 95% occur only once, and over 0.6% lies in the top ten. General study points: Peak levels of circulating GvH clones tracked with early post-transplant HvG declines.

The TCR originated in a human patient who received an intestinal transplant, so some T cells may come from the graft donor. This chain uses TRBV6-5 with TRBJ2-3, with D hard to call. The source material was PBMCs, sampled 23 days after intestinal transplant. CDR3 residues: CASSPSGASGQYF. The CDR3 bases are TGTGCCAGCAGTCCATCAGGTGCCTCGGGGCAGTATTTT.